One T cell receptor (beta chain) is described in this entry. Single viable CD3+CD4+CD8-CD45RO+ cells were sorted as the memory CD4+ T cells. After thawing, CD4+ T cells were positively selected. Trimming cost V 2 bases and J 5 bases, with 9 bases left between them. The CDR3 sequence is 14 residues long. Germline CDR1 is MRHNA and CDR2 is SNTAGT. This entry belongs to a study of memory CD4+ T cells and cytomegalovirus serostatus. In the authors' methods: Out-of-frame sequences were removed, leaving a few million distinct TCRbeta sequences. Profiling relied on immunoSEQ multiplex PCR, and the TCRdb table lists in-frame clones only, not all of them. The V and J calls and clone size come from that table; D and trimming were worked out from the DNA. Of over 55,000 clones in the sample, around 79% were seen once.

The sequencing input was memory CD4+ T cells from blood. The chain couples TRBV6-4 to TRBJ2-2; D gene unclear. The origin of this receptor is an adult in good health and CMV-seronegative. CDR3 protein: CASSDGVVTGELFF. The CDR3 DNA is TGTGCCAGCAGTGACGGCGTAGTAACCGGGGAGCTGTTTTTT.